This TCR beta chain was captured by sequencing in a study of blood T cells in healthy people across ages. Study overall: Template-switching capture recovered about one barcoded beta molecule per two T cells.

This clonotype has more than one count but fewer than ten. Sample-barcoded 5' priming and a J-beta primer mix drove a second PCR of roughly 6 to 12 cycles. Every single cDNA molecule received a tag from a template-switch adaptor with 12 random nucleotides. TCRdb re-derived calls from the 5' RACE reads in MiXCR, one entry per CDR3 protein. The repertoire has some 1.5 million distinct CDR3 sequences, about 30% of them found once; the top ten carry over 7%. The V segment lost 0 bases and the J segment 4 bases; nucleotides outside the gene matches: 6. The CDR3 runs to 17 residues. Germline V gene lookup returns CDR1 MNHNY and CDR2 SVGAGI (reference sequence).

The TCR comes from a woman in her 30s in good health. Sequencing was carried out using blood. The chain joins TRBV6-6 to TRBJ2-2; 9 bases match TRBD2. This CDR3 is CASSYSFLAGITGELFF. As DNA, the CDR3 is TGTGCCAGCAGTTACTCCTTCCTAGCGGGGATCACCGGGGAGCTGTTTTTT.